This T cell receptor (beta chain) came from a study of blood T cells in healthy people across ages. Study outcomes and limitations: Across the age range, TCR beta diversity per million T cells fell in a roughly linear way.

A sample-barcoded 5' primer and a J-beta primer mix were used in a second PCR of about 6 to 11 cycles. Using its own MiXCR run on the 5' RACE reads, TCRdb lists one record per CDR3 protein. Found here are around 2 million distinct CDR3 sequences, about two fifths of them singletons; the top ten hold roughly 23%. Germline-derived CDR1 and CDR2 are SQVTM and ANQGSEA. This CDR3 region has 13 residues. This clonotype was seen a handful of times. Its antigen is unknown. Germline and junction disagree at one end, which may indicate a read error. The source material was blood. The chain employs TRBV29-1 and TRBJ2-1, with 7 bases aligning to TRBD1. The sequence derives from a human donor in good health. The CDR3 region is CSVEGGQQNEQFF. CDR3 nucleotides: TGCAGTGTTGAAGGGGGACAGCAAAATGAGCAGTTCTTC.